This T cell receptor beta chain was profiled in a study of T cell changes during pregnancy in multiple sclerosis. This clone was seen just once. Sequencing was performed with immunoSEQ multiplex PCR; in TCRdb, only in-frame clones are kept and a portion is missing. The sample lists around 57,000 clones, 80% to 90% occurring once. The CDR3 extends over 12 amino acids. The ends were cut back, 4 bases at V and 9 bases at J, with 12 bases in the middle. Germline V CDR1 and CDR2: SGHAT, FQNNGV. The TCR sequence derives from a female donor with multiple sclerosis, enrolled in a pregnancy study. The rearrangement links TRBV11-2 to TRBJ1-1; the D gene is possibly TRBD1 (5 bases). The sample consisted of peripheral blood, taken in the first trimester of pregnancy. The CDR3 sequence is CASSSGSQQAFF. CDR3 DNA sequence: TGTGCCAGCAGCTCAGGGTCCCAGCAAGCTTTCTTT.